This T cell receptor beta chain emerged from a study of T cells in Graves' hyperthyroidism and ophthalmopathy. This clonotype appeared many times. RNA transcripts gave rise to amplified TCR beta CDR3 regions. During a first-round RT-PCR of the TCR CDR3, the HTBI primer set was used. One entry per CDR3 protein, called by TCRdb with MiXCR from the multiplex PCR reads. The sample lists about 290,000 distinct CDR3 sequences; roughly an eighth were seen once. The TCR originated in a woman aged 40-49 years with Graves' hyperthyroidism. The sequencing sample was made of blood.

Here the CDR3 reads CSARFRVSPGDYEQYF. As DNA, the CDR3 is TGCAGTGCTCGCTTCCGGGTATCCCCCGGAGACTACGAGCAGTACTTC. The genes are TRBV20-1 and TRBJ2-7; D is unclear. This CDR3 has 16 residues. Germline CDR1 is DFQATT and CDR2 is SNEGSKA (reference sequence). Trimming pared 5 bases from V and 3 bases from J, leaving 23 bases between.